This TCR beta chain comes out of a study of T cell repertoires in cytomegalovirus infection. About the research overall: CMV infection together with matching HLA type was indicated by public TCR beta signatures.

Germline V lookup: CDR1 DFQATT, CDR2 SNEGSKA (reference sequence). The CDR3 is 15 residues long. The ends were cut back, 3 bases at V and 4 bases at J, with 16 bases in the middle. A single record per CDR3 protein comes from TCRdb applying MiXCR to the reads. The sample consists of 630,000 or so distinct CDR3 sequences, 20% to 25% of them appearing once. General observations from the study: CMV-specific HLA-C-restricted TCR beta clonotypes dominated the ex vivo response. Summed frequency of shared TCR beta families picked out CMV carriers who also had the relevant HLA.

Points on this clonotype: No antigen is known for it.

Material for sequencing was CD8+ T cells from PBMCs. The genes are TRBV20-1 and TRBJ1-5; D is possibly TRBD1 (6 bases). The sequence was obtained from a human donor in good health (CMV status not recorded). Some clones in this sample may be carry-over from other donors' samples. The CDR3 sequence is CSASADRLSNQPQHF. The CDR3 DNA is TGCAGTGCTAGTGCAGACAGGTTGAGTAATCAGCCCCAGCATTTT.